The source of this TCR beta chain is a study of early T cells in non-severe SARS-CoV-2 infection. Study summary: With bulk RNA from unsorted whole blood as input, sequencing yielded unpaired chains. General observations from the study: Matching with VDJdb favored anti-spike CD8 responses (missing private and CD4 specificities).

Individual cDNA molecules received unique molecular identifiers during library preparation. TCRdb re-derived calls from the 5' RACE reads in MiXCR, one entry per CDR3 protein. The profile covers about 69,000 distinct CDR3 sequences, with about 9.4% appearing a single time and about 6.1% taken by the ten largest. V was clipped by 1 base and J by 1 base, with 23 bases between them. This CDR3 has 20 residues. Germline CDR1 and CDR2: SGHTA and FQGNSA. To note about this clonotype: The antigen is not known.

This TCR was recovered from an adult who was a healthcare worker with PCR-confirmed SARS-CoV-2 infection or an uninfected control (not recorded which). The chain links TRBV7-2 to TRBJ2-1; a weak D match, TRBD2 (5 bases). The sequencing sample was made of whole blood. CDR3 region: CASSLVWWRSYNESYNEQFF. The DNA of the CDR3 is TGTGCCAGCAGCTTAGTGTGGTGGAGGTCCTACAATGAGTCCTACAATGAGCAGTTCTTC.